Following are 8 T cell receptor beta chains from one sample sequenced in a study of T cell responses to AZD1222 COVID-19 vaccine. Here immunoSEQ multiplex PCR was the method, and the copy in TCRdb shows in-frame clones only, minus some. This sample has approximately 71,000 clones, with around 80% found just once. The input for sequencing was peripheral blood, taken on day 0 of AZD1222 vaccination. The receptors originated from an adult in good health.

This clone was observed a few times. The rearrangement joins TRBV7-9 to TRBJ1-5; D not resolved. The germline V gene encodes CDR1 SEHNR and CDR2 FQNEAQ (reference sequence). The ends were cut back, 0 bases at V and 0 bases at J, with 3 bases in the middle. The CDR3 is 14 amino acids. In DNA form, the CDR3 reads TGTGCCAGCAGCTTAGCCATTAGCAATCAGCCCCAGCATTTT. Its translation: CASSLAISNQPQHF.

The chain links TRBV4-2 to TRBJ2-7; tentatively, D is TRBD1 or TRBD2 (6 bases each). Germline V CDR1 and CDR2: LGHNA, YNFKEQ. The V gene lost 2 bases and the J gene lost 6 bases, with 17 bases spanning the gap. CDR3 length: 15 residues. CDR3 in DNA: TGTGCCAGCAGCCAAACGCAAGCTGGGGGGCGCGAGCAGTACTTC. It is translated as CASSQTQAGGREQYF.

This chain joins TRBV20-1 and TRBJ2-1; no clear D. The CDR3 spans 11 residues. The V gene's germline CDR1 is DFQATT and CDR2 SNEGSKA (reference sequence). With 5 bases removed from V and 7 bases from J, the gap between germline ends came to 9 bases. The CDR3 is CSAGKWNEQFF. DNA for the CDR3: TGCAGTGCTGGTAAATGGAATGAGCAGTTCTTC.

This clone came up once. This sequence joins TRBV12-5 and TRBJ1-3; a weak D match, TRBD1 (5 bases). V lost 7 bases to trimming and J lost 4 bases, with 14 bases between them. Germline CDR1 and CDR2: LGHNT and FRNRAP. The CDR3 is 14 amino acids. CDR3 protein: CASAMGLPGNTIYF. DNA of the CDR3: TGTGCTAGTGCCATGGGACTGCCCGGAAACACCATATATTTT.

The CDR3 sequence is CASSRGQAEDTQYF. In DNA form, the CDR3 reads TGTGCCAGCAGCCGTGGACAGGCGGAAGATACGCAGTATTTT. The chain carries TRBV11-3 and TRBJ2-3; 7 bases line up with TRBD1. Germline CDR1 and CDR2: SGHNT and YENEEA. The CDR3 loop spans 14 amino acids. V was clipped by 5 bases and J by 5 bases; unmatched bases: 7.

V and J are TRBV2 and TRBJ2-7, with D possibly being TRBD2 (6 bases). The germline V gene encodes CDR1 SNHLY and CDR2 FYNNEI. V was pared by 2 bases and J by 3 bases, with 11 bases between. The CDR3 contains 14 residues. For the CDR3, the DNA is TGTGCCAGCAGTGAATACGGGGGAGGCTACGAGCAGTACTTC. This gives the protein CASSEYGGGYEQYF.

V is TRBV6-1 and J is TRBJ1-5, with D tentatively TRBD1 (6 bases). This CDR3 spans 19 amino acids. V shed 2 bases and J shed 1 base, with 21 bases lying between them. Germline V gene sequence: CDR1 MNHNS, CDR2 SASEGT. CDR3 region: CASSERLPQGLLSNQPQHF. CDR3 nucleotide sequence: TGTGCCAGCAGTGAACGACTCCCCCAGGGGCTTTTGAGCAATCAGCCCCAGCATTTT.

The chain uses TRBV14 and TRBJ2-3, with a weak D call TRBD2 (7 bases). Trimming left V 8 bases short and J 2 bases short, with 17 bases between. CDR1 and CDR2 from the germline V gene are SGHDN and FVKESK. The CDR3 runs to 15 residues. CDR3 nucleotide sequence: TGTGCCAGCGGACCTCGGCGGGGGCTCACAGATACGCAGTATTTT. This gives the protein CASGPRRGLTDTQYF.